Below, 24 T cell receptor beta chains from the same sample are listed, as sequenced in a study of shared clonotypes between healthy human individuals. Repertoires were generated with immunoSEQ multiplex PCR, while TCRdb's copy carries only in-frame clones and drops some. The data contain more than 150,000 clones, about 93% of them singletons. What was sequenced was naive CD4+ T cells sorted from blood. This sample's subset: CD45RA+ positively selected. The receptor set was obtained from a woman aged 25 to 39 in good health.

This clone showed up just once. The chain joins TRBV7-9 to TRBJ1-3; perhaps TRBD1 as D (5 bases). CDR1 and CDR2 (germline): SEHNR, FQNEAQ (reference sequence). The CDR3 loop spans 18 amino acids. The V gene lost 1 base and the J gene lost 7 bases, with 23 bases spanning the gap. CDR3 nucleotide sequence: TGTGCCAGCAGCTTAGGGGGCACAACTGTGATTGTCGGGAACACCATATATTTT. Translating it yields CASSLGGTTVIVGNTIYF.

A few counts support this clone. V gene TRBV28 combines with J gene TRBJ1-1; tentatively, D is TRBD1 (6 bases). The CDR3 extends over 17 amino acids. CDR1 is MDHEN, CDR2 SYDVKM, per germline. V was trimmed by 1 base and J by 5 bases, leaving 20 bases between them. CDR3 in DNA: TGTGCCAGCAGTTTATCTGGTACAGGGCGACATCGGACTGAAGCTTTCTTT. This codes for CASSLSGTGRHRTEAFF.

The genes are TRBV28 and TRBJ1-1; no clear D. The CDR3 has 13 residues. V lost 1 base, J lost 6 bases, and 9 bases lay in between. CDR1 and CDR2 from the germline V gene are MDHEN and SYDVKM. Here the CDR3 reads CASSLSARAEAFF. CDR3 nucleotide sequence: TGTGCCAGCAGTTTATCTGCGCGAGCTGAAGCTTTCTTT.

This clone was recorded a few times. The chain joins TRBV5-5 to TRBJ2-7; 8 nucleotides agree with TRBD2. The germline V gene has CDR1 SGHKS and CDR2 YYEKEE (reference sequence). This CDR3 spans 14 amino acids. V was clipped by 2 bases and J by 4 bases; unmatched bases: 5. Here the CDR3 reads CASSLGLAPYEQYF. CDR3 coding DNA: TGTGCCAGCAGCTTAGGACTAGCTCCATACGAGCAGTACTTC.

The chain is built from TRBV6-5 and TRBJ1-1; 7 bases map to TRBD1. CDR1 and CDR2 (germline): MNHEY, SVGAGI. CDR3 length equals 16 residues. Losses at the gene ends were 0 bases for V and 0 bases for J; bases not matched to a gene: 4. CDR3 residues: CASSYSTGEVNTEAFF. The CDR3 DNA reads TGTGCCAGCAGTTACTCTACAGGGGAGGTGAACACTGAAGCTTTCTTT.

This chain uses TRBV6-5 with TRBJ2-6, with D perhaps TRBD2 (5 bases). CDR1 and CDR2 from the germline V gene are MNHEY and SVGAGI. The V end was cut by 6 bases, the J end by 4 bases, with 10 bases between. CDR3 length: 14 amino acids. CDR3 in amino acids: CASSLGRGANVLTF. CDR3 DNA sequence: TGTGCCAGCAGCCTTGGGAGAGGGGCCAACGTCCTGACTTTC.

J is TRBJ2-4 and V is TRBV14, with 8 bases lining up with TRBD1. The CDR3 has 13 residues. Germline CDR1 SGHDN, CDR2 FVKESK. Trimming took 2 bases from V and 9 from J; bases not matched to a gene: 3. In DNA form, the CDR3 reads TGTGCCAGCAGCCAAACAGGGGGTGGCATTCAGTACTTC. Translation gives CASSQTGGGIQYF.

This chain links TRBV9 with TRBJ2-7; 9 positions match TRBD2. In germline, CDR1 is SGDLS, CDR2 YYNGEE. CDR3 length equals 15 residues. The V segment lost 0 bases and the J segment 2 bases; nucleotides outside the gene matches: 3. CDR3 sequence reads: CASSVDLAGTYEQYF. The DNA of the CDR3 is TGTGCCAGCAGCGTAGATCTAGCGGGGACCTACGAGCAGTACTTC.

The chain has TRBV5-5 and TRBJ2-1; tentative D call: TRBD2 (6 bases). This CDR3 region has 15 residues. Trimming removed 6 bases from V and 4 bases from J, with 17 bases in between. In germline, CDR1 is SGHKS, CDR2 YYEKEE (reference sequence). CDR3 DNA sequence: TGTGCCAGCACCGATTTAGCGGAAGCTTACAATGAGCAGTTCTTC. It specifies CASTDLAEAYNEQFF.

This rearrangement joins TRBV7-9 to TRBJ2-3, with D maybe TRBD2 (6 bases). V was clipped by 2 bases and J by 5 bases, with 11 bases between them. The germline CDR1 and CDR2 sequences are SEHNR and FQNEAQ (reference sequence). This CDR3 is 14 amino acids long. CDR3 in amino acids: CASSLLALGDTQYF. In DNA form, the CDR3 reads TGTGCCAGCAGCTTACTAGCGCTTGGAGATACGCAGTATTTT. Full variable domain (missing parts from reference TRBV7-9 and TRBJ2-3): DTGVSQNPRHKITKRGQNVTFRCDPISEHNRLYWYRQTLGQGPEFLTYFQNEAQLEKSRLLSDRFSAERPKGSFSTLEIQRTEQGDSAMYLCASSLLALGDTQYFGPGTRLTVL.

The chain combines TRBV21-1 with TRBJ1-1; TRBD1, the D gene given by the table, was not confirmed from the DNA. TRBV21-1 is a pseudogene segment. The CDR3 runs 15 residues. CDR3 sequence: CASSNPGQGKLGAFF. In DNA form, the CDR3 reads TGTGCCAGCAGCAACCCGGGACAGGGTAAACTGGGAGCTTTCTTT.

The V call is TRBV7-3, the J call TRBJ2-3, with TRBD2 as a possible D gene (6 bases). The CDR3 extends over 14 amino acids. Germline V gene sequence: CDR1 SGHTA, CDR2 FQGTGA. V lost 3 bases, J lost 2 bases, and 9 bases lay in between. The CDR3 here is CASSFREPTDTQYF. In DNA, the CDR3 is TGTGCCAGCAGCTTCCGGGAGCCCACAGATACGCAGTATTTT.

The J gene is TRBJ2-3, the V gene TRBV18, with 8 bases lining up with TRBD2. After removal of 1 base from V and 6 bases from J, the junction contained 6 bases not matched to a gene. The germline V gene has CDR1 KGHSH and CDR2 LQKENI. The CDR3 extends over 15 amino acids. CDR3: CASSPLDAGGDTQYF. Written as DNA, the CDR3 is TGTGCCAGCTCACCACTGGACGCGGGAGGCGATACGCAGTATTTT.

V and J are TRBV18 and TRBJ1-2; TRBD1 is a possible D gene (5 bases). Looked up from germline, CDR1 is KGHSH and CDR2 is LQKENI. V was shortened by 4 bases and J by 0 bases, with 15 bases between the two germline ends. CDR3 size: 16 residues. The CDR3 DNA is TGTGCCAGCTCACAAGAGGGGACGACTACTAACTATGGCTACACCTTC. It encodes CASSQEGTTTNYGYTF.

The chain links TRBV10-3 to TRBJ2-5, with 8 bases aligning to TRBD1. This CDR3 region has 17 residues. Germline V gene data show CDR1 as ENHRY and CDR2 as SYGVKD. V lost 3 bases to trimming and J lost 5 bases; unmatched junction nucleotides: 14. This CDR3 is CAISDSQGAGFWETQYF. CDR3 nucleotides: TGTGCCATCAGTGATAGCCAGGGGGCAGGTTTTTGGGAGACCCAGTACTTC.

CDR3 residues: CSVETGKNTEAFF. As DNA, the CDR3 is TGCAGCGTTGAGACAGGGAAGAACACTGAAGCTTTCTTT. This chain joins TRBV29-1 and TRBJ1-1; the match to TRBD1 covers 7 bases. J was trimmed by 1 base and V by 3 bases; bases with no gene match: 2. The length of the CDR3 is 13 residues. Germline CDR1 is SQVTM and CDR2 is ANQGSEA.

The rearrangement joins TRBV19 to TRBJ1-4; 9 bases map to TRBD1. The CDR3 is 14 amino acids. The germline V gene encodes CDR1 LNHDA and CDR2 SQIVND (reference sequence). The ends lost 6 bases at V and 7 bases at J; junction bases unmatched: 6. CDR3 residues: CASSPGQGIEKLFF. CDR3 nucleotide sequence: TGTGCCAGTAGCCCGGGACAGGGTATTGAAAAACTGTTTTTT. The whole variable domain, remainder taken from reference TRBV19 and TRBJ1-4, is DGGITQSPKYLFRKEGQNVTLSCEQNLNHDAMYWYRQDPGQGLRLIYYSQIVNDFQKGDIAEGYSVSREKKESFPLTVTSAQKNPTAFYLCASSPGQGIEKLFFGSGTQLSVL.

The chain employs TRBV28 and TRBJ1-3; unclear D gene. The CDR3 consists of 17 residues. CDR1 MDHEN and CDR2 SYDVKM come from the germline V gene. V lost 7 bases to trimming and J lost 5 bases, with 24 bases between them. The CDR3: CASKRVSSGNGRNTIYF. CDR3 coding DNA: TGTGCCAGCAAAAGGGTCAGCTCCGGGAATGGTAGAAACACCATATATTTT. Variable domain in full (rest from reference TRBV28 and TRBJ1-3): DVKVTQSSRYLVKRTGEKVFLECVQDMDHENMFWYRQDPGLGLRLIYFSYDVKMKEKGDIPEGYSVSREKKERFSLILESASTNQTSMYLCASKRVSSGNGRNTIYFGEGSWLTVV.

V is TRBV2 and J is TRBJ2-4, with D possibly TRBD2 on 6 matching bases. Trimming removed 5 bases from V and 9 bases from J, with 14 bases in between. Germline V gene sequence: CDR1 SNHLY, CDR2 FYNNEI. This CDR3 has 13 amino acids. The chain's CDR3 is CASSLRDSSIQYF. DNA for the CDR3: TGTGCCAGCAGTCTCCGGGACTCTAGCATTCAGTACTTC.

There are a few counts of this clone. The V and J genes are TRBV10-3 and TRBJ1-2; D might be TRBD1 (5 bases). Trimming pared 4 bases from V and 2 bases from J, leaving 11 bases between. The CDR3 totals 14 residues. CDR1 ENHRY and CDR2 SYGVKD come from the germline V gene. The CDR3 DNA reads as TGTGCCATCAGTGCCCAACAGGCGAACTATGGCTACACCTTC. Protein product: CAISAQQANYGYTF.

The gene calls are TRBV21-1 and TRBJ1-1; the D call TRBD1 from the table was never checked on the DNA. TRBV21-1 is designated a pseudogene. The length of the CDR3 is 15 residues. CDR3 bases: TGTGCCAGCACCCACCCCCGGCAGGGGATGGGTGAAGCTTTCTTT. It specifies CASTHPRQGMGEAFF.

V usage is TRBV7-8 and J usage is TRBJ2-7; the match to TRBD2 covers 14 bases. Germline lookup yields CDR1 SGHVS and CDR2 FQNEAQ. The CDR3 sequence is 16 residues long. Losses at the gene ends were 5 bases for V and 6 bases for J; bases not matched to a gene: 9. The DNA for the CDR3 is TGTGCCAGCAGCCAGGTCAGGGGACTAGCGGGAGCCGAGCAGTACTTC. Amino acids: CASSQVRGLAGAEQYF. The entire variable domain, with the rest obtained from reference TRBV7-8 and TRBJ2-7, is as follows: GAGVSQSPRYKVAKRGQDVALRCDPISGHVSLFWYQQALGQGPEFLTYFQNEAQLDKSGLPSDRFFAERPEGSVSTLKIQRTQQEDSAVYLCASSQVRGLAGAEQYFGPGTRLTVT.

The chain recombines TRBV7-2 with TRBJ2-7, with 8 bases that match TRBD2. CDR1 and CDR2 (germline): SGHTA, FQGNSA. V lost 5 bases, J lost 3 bases, and 6 bases stayed unmatched. This CDR3 has 14 residues. The CDR3 is CASSRTSGRYEQYF. CDR3 nucleotide sequence: TGTGCCAGCAGCCGTACTAGCGGCCGCTACGAGCAGTACTTC. The whole variable domain, filled in from reference TRBV7-2 and TRBJ2-7, reads GAGVSQSPSNKVTEKGKDVELRCDPISGHTALYWYRQSLGQGLEFLIYFQGNSAPDKSGLPSDRFSAERTGGSVSTLTIQRTQQEDSAVYLCASSRTSGRYEQYFGPGTRLTVT.

This rearrangement joins TRBV28 to TRBJ2-5; D is uncertain. V lost 8 bases and J 4 bases, leaving 14 bases between the germline ends. Germline assignment: CDR1 MDHEN and CDR2 SYDVKM. The length of the CDR3 is 13 residues. The chain's CDR3 is CASYRAWGETQYF. The CDR3 nucleotides are TGTGCCAGCTATAGAGCTTGGGGAGAGACCCAGTACTTC.